The TCR beta chain under discussion was sequenced for a study of molecular identifiers for immune sequencing clone quantification. General study points: Whereas clones above 20 RNA copies held under 1% of naive-cell molecules, they held over 98% of effector molecules.

The germline V and J ends were trimmed by 6 bases and 6 bases, with 10 bases remaining between them. In germline, CDR1 is MNHEY, CDR2 SMNVEV (reference sequence). This CDR3 contains 12 residues. In this sample, this clonotype turned up many times. Its target is unknown. Sorting defined naive CD8 T cells as CD8+CD4-CCR7+CD45RA+. One entry per CDR3 protein, called by TCRdb with MiXCR from the PCR reads. The table records tens of thousands of distinct CDR3 sequences, approximately 17% of them present only once. The sequence was obtained from a human donor in good health. Some libraries in this study had Jurkat cell RNA spiked in. The specimen sequenced was naive CD8+ T cells from blood, with Jurkat cell RNA spiked in. Subset here: FACS-sorted CD8+CD4-CCR7+CD45RA+ naive T cells. The V gene is TRBV27, the J gene TRBJ2-3, with D possibly being TRBD1 (5 bases). The CDR3 region is CASSDRPDTQYF. The CDR3 DNA follows: TGTGCCAGCAGCGACAGACCCGATACGCAGTATTTT.